The T cell receptor beta chain described here comes from a study of T cell responses to AZD1222 COVID-19 vaccine. Study outcomes and limitations: A mostly white British donor set with more females was recruited, and clonal diversity was possibly underestimated. The breadth and depth of Spike-specific TCRs increased once two AZD1222 doses had been given. Mapped onto spike, vaccine-associated CD4 TCRs spanned it and were dominant at 160-218 and 743-854.

Assay: immunoSEQ multiplex PCR; the TCRdb copy retains only in-frame clones and omits some. In the table there are more than 110,000 clones, around 93% of which are singletons. Germline V gene lookup returns CDR1 SGHTA and CDR2 FQGNSA. V lost 5 bases and J lost 7; bases outside the gene matches: 5. The CDR3 runs 14 residues. About this clone: Its target is unknown.

The sample was peripheral blood, taken on day 0 of AZD1222 vaccination. The TCR comes from an adult in good health. V usage is TRBV7-2 and J usage is TRBJ2-1; TRBD2 matches 10 bases. The CDR3 nucleotides read TGTGCCAGCAGCCAGCGGGAGGGCCGAAATGAGCAGTTCTTC. Protein product: CASSQREGRNEQFF.